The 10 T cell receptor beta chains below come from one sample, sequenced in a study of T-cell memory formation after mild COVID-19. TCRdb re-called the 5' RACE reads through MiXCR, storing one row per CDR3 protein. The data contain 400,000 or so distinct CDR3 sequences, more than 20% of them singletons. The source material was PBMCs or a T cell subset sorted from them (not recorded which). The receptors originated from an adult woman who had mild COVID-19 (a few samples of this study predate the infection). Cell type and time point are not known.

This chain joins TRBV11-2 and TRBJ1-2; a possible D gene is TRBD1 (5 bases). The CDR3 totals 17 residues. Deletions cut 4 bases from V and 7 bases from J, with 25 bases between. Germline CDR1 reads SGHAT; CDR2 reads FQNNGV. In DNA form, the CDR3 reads TGTGCCAGCAGCTCATTGACAGAGTTCTCCGGAGGTTTTGGCTACACCTTC. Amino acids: CASSSLTEFSGGFGYTF.

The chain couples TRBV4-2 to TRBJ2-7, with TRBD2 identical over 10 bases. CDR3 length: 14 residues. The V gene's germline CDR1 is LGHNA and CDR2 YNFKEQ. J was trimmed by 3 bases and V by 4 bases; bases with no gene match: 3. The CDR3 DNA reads TGTGCCAGCAGCCCTTTAGCGGGGGGCTACGAGCAGTACTTC. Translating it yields CASSPLAGGYEQYF.

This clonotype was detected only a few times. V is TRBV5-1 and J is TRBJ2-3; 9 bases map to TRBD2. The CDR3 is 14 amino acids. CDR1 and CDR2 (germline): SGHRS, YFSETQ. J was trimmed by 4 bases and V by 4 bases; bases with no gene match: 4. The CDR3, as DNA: TGCGCCAGCAGCCACCGACTAGCGGCAGATACGCAGTATTTT. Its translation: CASSHRLAADTQYF. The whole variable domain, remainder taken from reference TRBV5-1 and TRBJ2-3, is KAGVTQTPRYLIKTRGQQVTLSCSPISGHRSVSWYQQTPGQGLQFLFEYFSETQRNKGNFPGRFSGRQFSNSRSEMNVSTLELGDSALYLCASSHRLAADTQYFGPGTRLTVL.

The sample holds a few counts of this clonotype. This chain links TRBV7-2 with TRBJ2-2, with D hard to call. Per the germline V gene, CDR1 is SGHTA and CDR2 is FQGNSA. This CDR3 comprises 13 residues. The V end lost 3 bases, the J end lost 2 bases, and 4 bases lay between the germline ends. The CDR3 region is CASSFSNTGELFF. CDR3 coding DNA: TGTGCCAGCAGCTTTAGTAACACCGGGGAGCTGTTTTTT.

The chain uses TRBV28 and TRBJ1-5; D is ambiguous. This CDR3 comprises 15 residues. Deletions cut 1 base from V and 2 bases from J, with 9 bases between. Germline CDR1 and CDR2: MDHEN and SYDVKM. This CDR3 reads CASSLFLSGNQPQHF. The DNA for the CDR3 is TGTGCCAGCAGTTTATTTCTGAGCGGCAATCAGCCCCAGCATTTT.

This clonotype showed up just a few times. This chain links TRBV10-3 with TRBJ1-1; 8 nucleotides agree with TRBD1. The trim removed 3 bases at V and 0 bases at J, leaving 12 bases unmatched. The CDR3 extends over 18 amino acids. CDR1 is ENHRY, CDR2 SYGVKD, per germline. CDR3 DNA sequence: TGTGCCATCAGTGACCCGAGGACAGGGATAGGTTTGAACACTGAAGCTTTCTTT. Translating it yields CAISDPRTGIGLNTEAFF.

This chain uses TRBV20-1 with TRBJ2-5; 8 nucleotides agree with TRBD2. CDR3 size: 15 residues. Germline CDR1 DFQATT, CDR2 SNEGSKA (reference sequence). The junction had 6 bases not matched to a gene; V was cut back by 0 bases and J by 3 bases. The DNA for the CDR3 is TGCAGTGCTAGAGATCCCCGGGAGGGGGAAGAGACCCAGTACTTC. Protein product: CSARDPREGEETQYF.

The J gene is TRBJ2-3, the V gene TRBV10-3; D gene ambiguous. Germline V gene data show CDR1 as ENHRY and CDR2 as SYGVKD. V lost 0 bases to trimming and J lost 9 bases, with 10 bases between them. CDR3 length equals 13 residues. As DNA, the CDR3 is TGTGCCATCAGTGAGTCTACGGGTCGGACGCAGTATTTT. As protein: CAISESTGRTQYF.

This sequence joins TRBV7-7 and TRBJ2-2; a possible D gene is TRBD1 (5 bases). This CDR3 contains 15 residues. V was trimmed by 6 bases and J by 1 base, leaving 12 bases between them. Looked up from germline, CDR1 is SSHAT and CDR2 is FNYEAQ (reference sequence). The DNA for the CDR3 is TGTGCCAGCAGTCCGAAGGGGATGAACACCGGGGAGCTGTTTTTT. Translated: CASSPKGMNTGELFF.

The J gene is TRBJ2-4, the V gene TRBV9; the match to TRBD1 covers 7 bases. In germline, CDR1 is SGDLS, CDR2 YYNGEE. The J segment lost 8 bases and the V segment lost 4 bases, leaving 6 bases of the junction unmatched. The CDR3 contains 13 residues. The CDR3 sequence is CASSRGGRDIQYF. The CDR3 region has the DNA TGTGCCAGCAGCAGAGGGGGCCGGGACATTCAGTACTTC.